These 18 T cell receptor beta chains share one sample of origin, sequenced in a study of PD-1 blockade in classical Hodgkin lymphoma. No patient escaped relapse after autologous stem cell transplantation, and brentuximab vedotin exposure varied. The data were produced by immunoSEQ multiplex PCR, yet TCRdb's version contains in-frame clones alone and is incomplete. The table includes about 13,000 clones, about 80% detected once. The source material was peripheral blood mononuclear cells (PBMCs), sampled at baseline. Every receptor here comes from a human donor with classical Hodgkin lymphoma.

This chain joins TRBV18 and TRBJ1-5; D gene ambiguous. Germline V gene sequence: CDR1 KGHSH, CDR2 LQKENI. CDR3 length: 15 amino acids. V was shortened by 2 bases and J by 0 bases, with 8 bases between the two germline ends. The CDR3 DNA sequence: TGTGCCAGCTCACCAGTCGGGAATAGCAATCAGCCCCAGCATTTT. This sequence encodes CASSPVGNSNQPQHF.

This chain uses TRBV21-1 with TRBJ2-3; no check of the table's D call, TRBD2, against the DNA was made. TRBV21-1 is labeled a pseudogene. There are 18 residues in the CDR3. This chain's CDR3 is CASSKAIPLPSGGDTQYF. In DNA, the CDR3 is TGTGCCAGCAGCAAAGCCATTCCCCTTCCTAGCGGGGGGGATACGCAGTATTTT.

This chain joins TRBV6-6 and TRBJ1-4, with a weak D call TRBD1 (5 bases). The CDR3 extends over 14 amino acids. V was clipped by 0 bases and J by 7 bases, with 9 bases between them. CDR1 MNHNY and CDR2 SVGAGI come from the germline V gene (reference sequence). The CDR3 loop reads CASSYSTGSEKLFF. CDR3 coding DNA: TGTGCCAGCAGTTACTCAACAGGCTCTGAAAAACTGTTTTTT.

This clone has only one observation. The CDR3 loop reads CASSYLGHLYGYTF. The CDR3 DNA reads as TGTGCCAGCAGTTACCTGGGACACCTCTATGGCTACACCTTC. This chain joins TRBV6-5 and TRBJ1-2, with a weak D call TRBD1 (6 bases). The CDR3 is made up of 14 amino acids. In germline, CDR1 is MNHEY, CDR2 SVGAGI. Trimming cost V 2 bases and J 4 bases, with 11 bases left between them.

The chain uses TRBV19 and TRBJ1-4; D uncertain. V was trimmed by 2 bases and J by 7 bases, leaving 8 bases between them. Germline CDR1 and CDR2: LNHDA and SQIVND (reference sequence). The CDR3 is made up of 13 amino acids. The CDR3 region is CASSILRSEKLFF. DNA for the CDR3: TGTGCCAGTAGTATATTAAGAAGTGAAAAACTGTTTTTT. The whole variable domain, remainder taken from reference TRBV19 and TRBJ1-4, is DGGITQSPKYLFRKEGQNVTLSCEQNLNHDAMYWYRQDPGQGLRLIYYSQIVNDFQKGDIAEGYSVSREKKESFPLTVTSAQKNPTAFYLCASSILRSEKLFFGSGTQLSVL.

The gene calls are TRBV28 and TRBJ2-7; TRBD1 matches 7 bases. Trimming cost V 1 base and J 3 bases; bases outside gene matches: 3. Germline V gene sequence: CDR1 MDHEN, CDR2 SYDVKM. The length of the CDR3 is 14 residues. The CDR3 here is CASSLSGQIYEQYF. The CDR3 bases are TGTGCCAGCAGTTTATCGGGACAGATCTACGAGCAGTACTTC.

The chain joins TRBV6-1 to TRBJ1-1, with TRBD1 matching over 8 bases. Per germline, CDR1 MNHNS and CDR2 SASEGT. V lost 7 bases to trimming and J lost 1 base; unmatched junction nucleotides: 2. The CDR3 is 13 residues long. CDR3 sequence (DNA): TGTGCCAGCAACAGGGGGGGGAACACTGAAGCTTTCTTT. It encodes CASNRGGNTEAFF.

The CDR3 DNA is TGTGCCAGCACCTCGGGCCCTCAGGGTGAAGCTTTCTTT. The encoded protein is CASTSGPQGEAFF. The rearrangement uses TRBV28 and TRBJ1-1, with a possible D match to TRBD1 (5 bases). CDR3 length: 13 amino acids. CDR1 and CDR2 (germline): MDHEN, SYDVKM. Between the trimmed V and J ends, which lost 7 bases and 7 bases, there was a span of 16 bases. The variable domain in full, completed from reference TRBV28 and TRBJ1-1, reads DVKVTQSSRYLVKRTGEKVFLECVQDMDHENMFWYRQDPGLGLRLIYFSYDVKMKEKGDIPEGYSVSREKKERFSLILESASTNQTSMYLCASTSGPQGEAFFGQGTRLTVV.

The genes are TRBV29-1 and TRBJ2-6; D is ambiguous. The V gene lost 6 bases and the J gene lost 4 bases, with 13 bases spanning the gap. CDR3 length: 14 residues. The germline V gene has CDR1 SQVTM and CDR2 ANQGSEA. The CDR3 reads CSVVLGPGANVLTF. The CDR3 DNA is TGCAGCGTCGTCCTGGGCCCAGGGGCCAACGTCCTGACTTTC.

The rearrangement links TRBV19 to TRBJ1-1; D perhaps matches TRBD1 (5 bases). Germline V gives CDR1 LNHDA, CDR2 SQIVND (reference sequence). This CDR3 has 13 residues. Between the trimmed V and J ends, which lost 1 base and 5 bases, there was a span of 8 bases. In DNA, the CDR3 is TGTGCCAGTAGTATAGGACAGATAACTGAAGCTTTCTTT. As protein: CASSIGQITEAFF.

CDR3 loop: CASSFGRGFYNEQFF. CDR3 coding DNA: TGTGCCAGCAGCTTTGGGCGGGGGTTTTACAATGAGCAGTTCTTC. The V gene is TRBV7-8, the J gene TRBJ2-1; TRBD2 matches at 7 bases. Germline CDR1 and CDR2: SGHVS and FQNEAQ. This CDR3 spans 15 amino acids. Trimming at V came to 3 bases and at J to 4 bases, leaving 6 bases not matched to a gene. The full variable domain, completed using reference TRBV7-8 and TRBJ2-1, is GAGVSQSPRYKVAKRGQDVALRCDPISGHVSLFWYQQALGQGPEFLTYFQNEAQLDKSGLPSDRFFAERPEGSVSTLKIQRTQQEDSAVYLCASSFGRGFYNEQFFGPGTRLTVL.

The chain carries TRBV28 and TRBJ1-2, with no clear D. The CDR3 has 12 amino acids. From germline, CDR1 is MDHEN and CDR2 SYDVKM. V was pared by 4 bases and J by 4 bases, with 7 bases between. The DNA of the CDR3 is TGTGCCAGCAGTTCTACTAGCTATGGCTACACCTTC. It codes for CASSSTSYGYTF.

The chain carries TRBV4-3 and TRBJ2-3; the match to TRBD2 covers 9 bases. Germline CDR1 LGHNA, CDR2 YSLEER. The CDR3 length is 16 residues. V trimming: 0 bases; J trimming: 1 base; junction bases outside the gene matches: 2. The CDR3 here is CASSQDSGGGTDTQYF. Here the CDR3 DNA reads TGCGCCAGCAGCCAAGATAGCGGGGGAGGCACAGATACGCAGTATTTT.

CDR3 sequence (DNA): TGTGCCAGCAGCTCCTGGCCCCAGGAGACCCAGTACTTC. Its translation: CASSSWPQETQYF. The rearrangement uses TRBV7-2 and TRBJ2-5; unclear D gene. CDR1 and CDR2 from the germline V gene are SGHTA and FQGNSA. The CDR3 sequence is 13 residues long. V lost 4 bases to trimming and J lost 5 bases, with 11 bases between them.

This chain uses TRBV7-2 with TRBJ1-1; D gene ambiguous. The germline gives CDR1 SGHTA, CDR2 FQGNSA. This CDR3 region has 12 residues. V lost 4 bases and J 3 bases, leaving 6 bases between the germline ends. The CDR3 region has the DNA TGTGCCAGCAGCTCTGGACACACTGAAGCTTTCTTT. The encoded protein is CASSSGHTEAFF. Filled out from reference TRBV7-2 and TRBJ1-1, the complete variable domain reads GAGVSQSPSNKVTEKGKDVELRCDPISGHTALYWYRQSLGQGLEFLIYFQGNSAPDKSGLPSDRFSAERTGGSVSTLTIQRTQQEDSAVYLCASSSGHTEAFFGQGTRLTVV.

CDR3 region: CASSGGLVLTDTQYF. CDR3 bases: TGTGCCAGCAGCGGAGGACTAGTCCTCACAGATACGCAGTATTTT. This chain uses TRBV5-4 with TRBJ2-3, with 7 bases that match TRBD2. The CDR3 has 15 residues. Germline V gene lookup returns CDR1 SGHNT and CDR2 YYREEE (reference sequence). The ends lost 4 bases at V and 2 bases at J; junction bases unmatched: 7.

Judged by abundance, this clone is medium-sized. This chain uses TRBV5-4 with TRBJ1-1, with a weak D call TRBD1 (6 bases). The CDR3 runs 14 residues. V lost 5 bases and J lost 8, with 19 bases in between. Per the germline V gene, CDR1 is SGHNT and CDR2 is YYREEE (reference sequence). CDR3 in DNA: TGTGCCAGCAGTTATGCCGGGGGCCGAAGGGAAGCTTTCTTT. Translation: CASSYAGGRREAFF.

The chain joins TRBV7-5 to TRBJ1-1. TRBV7-5 is shown as a pseudogene. CDR3 size: 15 residues. DNA for the CDR3: TGTGCCAGCAGGAAACCGCGGGGAAGTAACACTGAAGCTTTCTTT. It yields the protein CASRKPRGSNTEAFF.